This T cell receptor (beta chain) was captured by sequencing in a study of CD8 T cells in Susac syndrome (dated by TCRdb to between 2018 and 2021). About the full investigation: Repertoire sequencing was used to test whether CD8+ T cell activation and differentiation in Susac syndrome was antigen driven. What the research found in general, with its limitations: The number of individuals in the TCR sequencing and HLA analysis was recognized as being relatively small.

Peripheral blood CD8+ and CD4+ T cells from healthy donors, Susac syndrome patients and multiple sclerosis patients were profiled using high-throughput TCR beta sequencing. Multiple sclerosis controls were treatment-naive patients with stable or active relapsing-remitting disease fulfilling revised McDonald criteria. Bulk CD8+ and CD4+ T cells were purified magnetically by negative isolation, whereas CD8+ TEMRA cells were enriched by FACS. Blood was drawn into EDTA tubes, processed within 24 hours, and PBMCs were isolated by density gradient centrifugation. PBMCs intended for TCR sequencing were frozen in liquid nitrogen and were later thawed in a 37 degrees C water bath. Purity of sorted or isolated CD4+, CD8+ and CD8+ TEMRA cells was at least 90%. As concerns this clonotype: No cognate antigen has been identified for it. There are no base qualities to consult, and no much larger clone falls within one base.

RNA was extracted with the RNeasy kit and roughly 0.45 to 1 ug was reverse transcribed using random hexamers. The immunoSEQ multiplex PCR assay, covering 54 Vbeta and 13 Jbeta segments, was used to amplify TCR beta CDR3 regions. PCR amplification bias was corrected by using a synthetic template baseline for primer optimization and computational correction. In the original analysis: Reads were annotated to V, D and J genes according to IMGT and were analyzed with immunoSEQ Analyzer, with only productive sequences retained. Clonality was calculated as one minus the Shannon entropy normalized by log2 of the number of productive unique sequences. For each patient and control, public and private clones were evaluated within the 100 most prevalent clones. Clones were defined as Susac-specific if absent from the healthy and MS cohorts, from under 1,200 published viral clones and from other ImmuneACCESS disease sequences. The public reads were reprocessed in TCRdb via fastp at Q25 and MiXCR, keeping in-frame beta chains. CDR3 protein duplicates are merged, each entry listing the most common genes and DNA. What appears here as the V and J calls and clone size reflects TCRdb's work, not the paper's. For this sample the table gives approximately 160,000 distinct CDR3 sequences, of which roughly 95% were detected only once. The leading ten clones occupy 0.08% to 0.095% of the sample.

The TCR was taken from a human donor with multiple sclerosis. The sample taken for sequencing was CD4+ T cells from PBMCs.

CDR3 reads: CASSRRGMTEAFF. In nucleotides, the sequence is TGTGCCAGTAGTAGGAGGGGGATGACAGAAGCTTTCTTT. The rearrangement joined TRBV19 to TRBJ1-1; TRBD1 might be the D gene, on 6 matching bases. The CDR3 starts with the cysteine, ends with the phenylalanine, and has 13 residues. Only the CDR3 part of the read is kept: 39 bases, read in frame from the first base. Trimming removed 4 bases from V and 8 bases from J, leaving 14 bases between the germline ends. CDR1 and CDR2, per the germline V gene (reference sequence), are LNHDA and SQIVND. The entire variable domain, with the stretches around the CDR3 drawn from the reference TRBV19 and TRBJ1-1 proteins, is DGGITQSPKYLFRKEGQNVTLSCEQNLNHDAMYWYRQDPGQGLRLIYYSQIVNDFQKGDIAEGYSVSREKKESFPLTVTSAQKNPTAFYLCASSRRGMTEAFFGQGTRLTVV.